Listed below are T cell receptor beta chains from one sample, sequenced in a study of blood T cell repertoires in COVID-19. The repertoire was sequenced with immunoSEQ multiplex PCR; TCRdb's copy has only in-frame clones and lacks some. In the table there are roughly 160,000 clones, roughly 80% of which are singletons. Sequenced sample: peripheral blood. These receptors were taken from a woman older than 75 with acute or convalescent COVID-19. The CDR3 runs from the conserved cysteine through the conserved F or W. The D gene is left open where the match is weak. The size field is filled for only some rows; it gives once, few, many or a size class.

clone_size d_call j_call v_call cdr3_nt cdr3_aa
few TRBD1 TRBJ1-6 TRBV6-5 TGTGCCAGCAGTTACGTCCCGGACAGGGACAATTCACCCCTCCACTTT CASSYVPDRDNSPLHF
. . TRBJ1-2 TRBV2 TGTGCCAGCAGTGAAGGTCTGGGCAGCTATGGCTACACCTTC CASSEGLGSYGYTF
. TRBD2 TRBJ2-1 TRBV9 TGTGCCAGCAGCGTGGGACTAGCGGGAGGCAATGAGCAGTTCTTC CASSVGLAGGNEQFF
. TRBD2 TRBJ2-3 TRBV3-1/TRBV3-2 TGTGCCAGCAGCCAAGATCTAGGGACTAGCGGGGGGGCCGGTAAAGATACGCAGTATTTT CASSQDLGTSGGAGKDTQYF
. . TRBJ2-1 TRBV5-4 TGTGCCAGCAGCTCCGGAGCCCCGCTCAATGAGCAGTTCTTC CASSSGAPLNEQFF
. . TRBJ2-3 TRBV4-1 TGCGCCAGCAGCCAACTCGGGTTCACAGATACGCAGTATTTT CASSQLGFTDTQYF
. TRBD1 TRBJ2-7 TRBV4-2 TGTGCCAGCAGCCAAGACGGGGACAGGGGAATATACGAGCAGTACTTC CASSQDGDRGIYEQYF
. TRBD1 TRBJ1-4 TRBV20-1 TGCAGTGCTAGTGGTCCGGGACAGGGAGGAGAAAAACTGTTTTTT CSASGPGQGGEKLFF
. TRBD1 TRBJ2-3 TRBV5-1 TGCGCCAGCAGCTTGGTAGGGGGCCCCTCTAGCACAGATACGCAGTATTTT CASSLVGGPSSTDTQYF
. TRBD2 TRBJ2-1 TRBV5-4 TGTGCCAGCAGCTTGGCGGGGGGGCGAGGTGAGCAGTTCTTC CASSLAGGRGEQFF
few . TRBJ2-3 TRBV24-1 TGTGCCACCAGTGGTTCTAGCACAGATACGCAGTATTTT CATSGSSTDTQYF
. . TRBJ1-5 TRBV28 TGTGCCAGCAGAGCCGGGACAAGGGAAAATCAGCCCCAGCATTTT CASRAGTRENQPQHF
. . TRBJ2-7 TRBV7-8 TGTGCCAGCAGCTTAGTACTTGGGGGCGGGAGCTTCTCGGCCTACGAGCAGTACTTC CASSLVLGGGSFSAYEQYF
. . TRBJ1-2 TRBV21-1 TGTGCCAGCAGCTCCCGCCTAGGACAGGGAAAGAACTACTATGGCTACACCTTC CASSSRLGQGKNYYGYTF
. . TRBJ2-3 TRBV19 TGTGCCAGTAGTATAGGGGGGGTCGGCACAGATACGCAGTATTTT CASSIGGVGTDTQYF
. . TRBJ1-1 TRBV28 TGTGCCGGACGAGGGGTGGGGGAGGCTGAAGCTTTCTTT CAGRGVGEAEAFF
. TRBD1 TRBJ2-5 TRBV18 TGTGCCAGCTCACCACCGAGCAGGACAGGCATGCAAGAGACCCAGTACTTC CASSPPSRTGMQETQYF
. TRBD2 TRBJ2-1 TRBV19 TGTGCCAGTAGTAGGACTAGCGGGATGGGTGACAATGAGCAGTTCTTC CASSRTSGMGDNEQFF
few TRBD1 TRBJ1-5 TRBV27 TGTGCCAGCAGGCCCGACAGGGTTGATCAGCCCCAGCATTTT CASRPDRVDQPQHF
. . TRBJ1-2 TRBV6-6 TGTGCCAGCAGGAGAGGCGCAGGGGACTATGGCTACACCTTC CASRRGAGDYGYTF
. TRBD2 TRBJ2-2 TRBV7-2 TGTGCCAGCAGCTCAGAGGCCCCTAGCGGGAGCGGCACCGGGGAGCTGTTTTTT CASSSEAPSGSGTGELFF
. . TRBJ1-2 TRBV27 TGTGCCAGCAGCCCGTGGGGCGCCTATGGCTACACCTTC CASSPWGAYGYTF
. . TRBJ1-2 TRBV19 TGTGCCAGTAGTATTATGACAGGATTGAAGCATGGCTACACCTTC CASSIMTGLKHGYTF
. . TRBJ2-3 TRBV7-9 TGTGCCAGCAGCCCCCATAGCACAGATACGCAGTATTTT CASSPHSTDTQYF